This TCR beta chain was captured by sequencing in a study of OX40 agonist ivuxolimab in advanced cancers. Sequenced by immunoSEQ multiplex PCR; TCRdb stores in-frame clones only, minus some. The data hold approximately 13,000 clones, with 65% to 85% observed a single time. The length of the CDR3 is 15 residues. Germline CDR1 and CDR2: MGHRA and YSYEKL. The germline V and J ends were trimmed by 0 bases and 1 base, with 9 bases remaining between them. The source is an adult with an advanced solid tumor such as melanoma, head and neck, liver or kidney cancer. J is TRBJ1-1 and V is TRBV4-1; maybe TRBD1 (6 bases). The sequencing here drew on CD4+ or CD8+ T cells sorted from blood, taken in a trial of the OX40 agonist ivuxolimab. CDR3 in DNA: TGCGCCAGCAGCCAAGAAGCGACAGGGAACACTGAAGCTTTCTTT. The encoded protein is CASSQEATGNTEAFF.